This T cell receptor beta chain stems from a study of blood T cell repertoires in COVID-19 (dated by TCRdb to 2018 to 2020). Looking at the study overall: The collaborator samples originated in the United States, Italy and Spain and spanned the acute and convalescent phases of COVID-19. The prospective study material was composed of cDNA or gDNA derived from T cells, B-cell-depleted T cells, or PBMCs. Deeply sampled blood TCRbeta repertoires from subjects exposed to, actively infected with, or recovered from COVID-19 were included in the dataset. Where HLA class I and class II types were available, the types were taken from metadata supplied by the sample provider, not from assay-based typing. The repertoires were released in a freely available public database meant as a resource for research on the immune response to SARS-CoV-2. Samples were obtained from the ongoing ImmuneRACE study (first 160 participants) and from 1,254 subjects provided by 6 global collaborators. Nearly every sample came with metadata listing a de-identified subject ID, COVID-19 status, age in years and sex. The full study reports these points: The quantity of clinical and demographic metadata differed by source and by participant and was supplied without curation.

This clone was picked up a small number of times. What antigen it recognizes has not been identified. Base qualities are not at hand, and no much larger clone is one base apart. The collaborating institutions used their own protocols to collect whole blood in K2EDTA tubes. For TCRbeta analysis, collaborator samples were shipped as frozen whole blood, as isolated PBMCs, or as DNA extracted from either sample type. TCRbeta CDR3 regions were amplified from genomic DNA by means of the immunoSEQ Assay, a bias-controlled multiplex PCR. For the original study's pipeline: The number of nucleated cells in each sample was estimated from the amplification of reference gene primers within the assay. To quantify the absolute abundance of each unique TCRbeta CDR3 rearrangement, sequence reads were collapsed and filtered. For each sample, productive Simpson clonality was calculated as the square root of Simpson's diversity index across productive rearrangements. In TCRdb, the immuneACCESS table is reduced to in-frame sequences with V and J assigned. These tables do not hold every clone; where another copy was compared, an unresolved V gene accounts for under half, and the others remain unexplained. From that table come the V and J calls and clone size; the DNA was used to work out D and trimming. This sample has about 140,000 clones in its table, and 85% to 90% of those were observed once. The top ten clones comprise roughly 11% of the sample.

The CDR3, from cysteine to phenylalanine, totals 13 residues. Only the CDR3 portion is preserved as DNA: 39 bases, with reading frame beginning at the first base. The junction shows trimming of 5 bases on V and 2 bases on J, plus 10 bases between the germline ends. The TCR was taken from an elderly woman with acute or convalescent COVID-19. The sequenced material came from peripheral blood. This receptor chain uses TRBV12-3 or TRBV12-4 and TRBJ2-7; no D gene is confidently identified. The nucleotide sequence is TGTGCCAGCAGTCGAACAGATACCTACGAGCAGTACTTC. It translates as CASSRTDTYEQYF.